Below are 20 T cell receptor beta chains sequenced from a single sample in a study of T cell changes during pregnancy in multiple sclerosis. Using immunoSEQ multiplex PCR, the repertoire was profiled, and TCRdb retains in-frame clones only, with some absent. The sample has some 29,000 clones; about nine tenths are singletons. Specimen: CD8+ T cells from peripheral blood mononuclear cells, collected in the second trimester of pregnancy. The receptor set was obtained from a female donor in good health, enrolled as a control in a pregnancy study.

The chain employs TRBV5-4 and TRBJ1-2, with D tentatively TRBD1 (5 bases). The V gene's germline CDR1 is SGHNT and CDR2 YYREEE (reference sequence). CDR3 length: 14 residues. V was shortened by 2 bases and J by 4 bases, with 12 bases between the two germline ends. The CDR3 DNA reads TGTGCCAGCAGCTTCAAAGGGGATGTCTATGGCTACACCTTC. This translates into CASSFKGDVYGYTF.

The chain joins TRBV7-8 to TRBJ2-7; a possible D gene is TRBD2 (6 bases). V lost 5 bases to trimming and J lost 2 bases, with 10 bases between them. CDR1 SGHVS and CDR2 FQNEAQ come from the germline V gene. CDR3 length: 13 amino acids. CDR3 sequence reads: CASSMRGTYEQYF. CDR3 DNA sequence: TGTGCCAGCAGCATGCGGGGAACCTACGAGCAGTACTTC.

A word on this clone: Other nucleotide sequences from this sample produce the same CDR3. The chain links TRBV14 to TRBJ2-7, with 8 bases lining up with TRBD1. The CDR3 totals 15 residues. Germline V gene data show CDR1 as SGHDN and CDR2 as FVKESK. V was pared by 1 base and J by 3 bases, with 5 bases of the junction left unmatched. The CDR3 sequence is CASSQGQGAFYEQYF. The CDR3 DNA reads as TGTGCCAGCAGCCAAGGGCAGGGGGCGTTCTACGAGCAGTACTTC.

The chain uses TRBV19 and TRBJ2-7; 7 bases line up with TRBD2. The CDR3 spans 13 residues. J gave up 2 bases and V 6 bases, and 4 bases lay outside the gene matches. Germline lookup yields CDR1 LNHDA and CDR2 SQIVND (reference sequence). DNA of the CDR3: TGTGCCAGTAGCTTCGGGGGGACCTACGAGCAGTACTTC. Translating it yields CASSFGGTYEQYF. Variable domain in full (rest from reference TRBV19 and TRBJ2-7): DGGITQSPKYLFRKEGQNVTLSCEQNLNHDAMYWYRQDPGQGLRLIYYSQIVNDFQKGDIAEGYSVSREKKESFPLTVTSAQKNPTAFYLCASSFGGTYEQYFGPGTRLTVT.

V is TRBV4-3 and J is TRBJ1-6, with a weak D call TRBD1 (6 bases). CDR1 LGHNA and CDR2 YSLEER come from the germline V gene. Trimming took off 1 base at V and 5 bases at J, with 9 bases between the two ends. The CDR3 sequence is 15 residues long. CDR3 coding DNA: TGCGCCAGCAGCCAAGGGACAGTCAATAATTCACCCCTCCACTTT. Protein: CASSQGTVNNSPLHF.

The rearrangement uses TRBV27 and TRBJ2-7; a weak D match, TRBD2 (5 bases). The CDR3 spans 14 residues. Germline loops: CDR1 MNHEY, CDR2 SMNVEV (reference sequence). The V end was cut by 5 bases, the J end by 2 bases, with 13 bases between. CDR3 sequence (DNA): TGTGCCAGCAGTCCTGGACTCCCTACCTACGAGCAGTACTTC. Protein product: CASSPGLPTYEQYF.

This clone showed up just once. The CDR3 nucleotides are TGTGCCAGCAGCCAGCCGGGACTAACAGATTACAATGAGCAGTTCTTC. Translation: CASSQPGLTDYNEQFF. V usage is TRBV7-9 and J usage is TRBJ2-1; 7 bases are a match to TRBD2. The CDR3 runs 16 residues. V shed 5 bases, J shed 4 bases, and the junction held 11 bases outside the gene matches. Germline V gene lookup returns CDR1 SEHNR and CDR2 FQNEAQ (reference sequence). Together with reference TRBV7-9 and TRBJ2-1, the CDR3 gives the full variable domain: DTGVSQNPRHKITKRGQNVTFRCDPISEHNRLYWYRQTLGQGPEFLTYFQNEAQLEKSRLLSDRFSAERPKGSFSTLEIQRTEQGDSAMYLCASSQPGLTDYNEQFFGPGTRLTVL.

The chain combines TRBV2 with TRBJ1-1, with TRBD1 as a possible D gene (6 bases). The CDR3 consists of 16 residues. The V and J ends lost 10 bases and 0 bases respectively, with 21 bases between them. CDR1 is SNHLY and CDR2 is FYNNEI in the germline V gene. CDR3 coding DNA: TGTGCCACCCAAAACCACAGGGTTGCGATGAACACTGAAGCTTTCTTT. This sequence encodes CATQNHRVAMNTEAFF.

This rearrangement joins TRBV25-1 to TRBJ2-2; D perhaps matches TRBD2 (5 bases). Trimming took 4 bases from V and 6 from J, leaving 9 bases between them. The CDR3 length is 13 residues. In germline, CDR1 is MGHDK, CDR2 SYGVNS. CDR3 protein: CASSAGVSGELFF. CDR3 DNA sequence: TGTGCCAGCAGTGCCGGGGTCTCCGGGGAGCTGTTTTTT.

This clone was observed once. The CDR3 sequence is CASSRRNNYEQYF. In DNA form, the CDR3 reads TGTGCCAGCAGCAGGAGGAACAATTACGAGCAGTACTTC. The chain recombines TRBV6-1 with TRBJ2-7; D is possibly TRBD2 (5 bases). CDR3 length equals 13 residues. The V and J ends lost 6 bases and 4 bases respectively, with 13 bases between them. Germline V CDR1 and CDR2: MNHNS, SASEGT.

The chain couples TRBV7-2 to TRBJ1-4; no firm D call. Looked up from germline, CDR1 is SGHTA and CDR2 is FQGNSA. CDR3 length: 14 residues. Trimming cost V 5 bases and J 0 bases, with 7 bases left between them. CDR3 nucleotides: TGTGCCAGCAGCCTGTTCCCAACTAATGAAAAACTGTTTTTT. As protein: CASSLFPTNEKLFF.

The gene calls are TRBV4-2 and TRBJ2-4, with a tentative D call TRBD2 (6 bases). The CDR3 loop spans 19 amino acids. CDR1 is LGHNA, CDR2 YNFKEQ, per germline. V was shortened by 1 base and J by 1 base, with 20 bases between the two germline ends. The CDR3 DNA is TGTGCCAGCAGCCAAGGCGGGAACAGTCTGCAAACGGCCAAAAACATTCAGTACTTC. This codes for CASSQGGNSLQTAKNIQYF.

In this sample, this clone is medium-sized. This sequence joins TRBV27 and TRBJ2-7; 7 nucleotides line up with TRBD1. CDR3 length: 13 residues. Trimming removed 7 bases from V and 0 bases from J; junction bases left unmatched: 3. Germline V CDR1 and CDR2: MNHEY, SMNVEV (reference sequence). CDR3 sequence reads: CASTPGGSYEQYF. CDR3 nucleotides: TGTGCCAGCACTCCAGGGGGCTCCTACGAGCAGTACTTC.

This rearrangement joins TRBV5-6 to TRBJ1-2; the match to TRBD1 covers 7 bases. The length of the CDR3 is 15 residues. The V gene's germline CDR1 is SGHDT and CDR2 YYEEEE. J lost 7 bases, V lost 0 bases, and 9 bases had no gene match. CDR3 in DNA: TGTGCCAGCAGCTTGGCCGTAGGAGGGGGCTCTGGCTACACCTTC. It specifies CASSLAVGGGSGYTF.

This chain joins TRBV7-9 and TRBJ2-1; 7 nucleotides match TRBD2. In germline, CDR1 is SEHNR, CDR2 FQNEAQ (reference sequence). The V segment lost 2 bases and the J segment 0 bases; nucleotides outside the gene matches: 7. The CDR3 consists of 17 residues. Here the CDR3 reads CASSLTLAELSYNEQFF. The CDR3 DNA follows: TGTGCCAGCAGCTTAACCCTAGCGGAGCTCTCCTACAATGAGCAGTTCTTC.

This chain uses TRBV5-5 with TRBJ2-3, with TRBD1 matching 8 bases. This CDR3 contains 16 residues. In germline, CDR1 is SGHKS, CDR2 YYEKEE (reference sequence). The trim removed 5 bases at V and 0 bases at J, leaving 8 bases unmatched. In nucleotides, the CDR3 is TGTGCCAGCAGTTTTTCAGGGGGCCCGAGCACAGATACGCAGTATTTT. Its protein is CASSFSGGPSTDTQYF.

This clone appeared a single time. The V call is TRBV4-1, the J call TRBJ2-1, with 10 bases fitting TRBD1. V shed 3 bases, J shed 7 bases, and the junction held 9 bases outside the gene matches. The CDR3 totals 16 residues. Germline V gene lookup returns CDR1 MGHRA and CDR2 YSYEKL. The CDR3: CASSHAGTGVWNEQFF. CDR3 DNA: TGCGCCAGCAGCCATGCTGGGACAGGGGTTTGGAATGAGCAGTTCTTC.

This rearrangement joins TRBV29-1 to TRBJ1-2; D ambiguous. The CDR3 covers 12 residues. Trimming pared 3 bases from V and 5 bases from J, leaving 10 bases between. The germline V gene has CDR1 SQVTM and CDR2 ANQGSEA. The CDR3 bases are TGCAGCGTTGACGGAGGGTTATATGGCTACACCTTC. This codes for CSVDGGLYGYTF.

As regards this clone: Other DNA sequences of this sample code for an identical CDR3. The chain combines TRBV2 with TRBJ1-1; TRBD1 matches at 7 bases. Losses at the gene ends were 6 bases for V and 1 base for J; bases not matched to a gene: 2. In germline, CDR1 is SNHLY, CDR2 FYNNEI. The CDR3 consists of 13 residues. In DNA, the CDR3 is TGTGCCAGCAGCGACAGGGAGAACACTGAAGCTTTCTTT. The encoded protein is CASSDRENTEAFF. The full variable domain, with the rest looked up from reference TRBV2 and TRBJ1-1, is EPEVTQTPSHQVTQMGQEVILRCVPISNHLYFYWYRQILGQKVEFLVSFYNNEISEKSEIFDDQFSVERPDGSNFTLKIRSTKLEDSAMYFCASSDRENTEAFFGQGTRLTVV.

This chain joins TRBV15 and TRBJ2-3; 7 bases are a match to TRBD1. The CDR3 totals 17 residues. J lost 3 bases, V lost 3 bases, and 12 bases had no gene match. Germline V CDR1 and CDR2: LNHNV, YYDKDF (reference sequence). The CDR3: CATSRTGIGLGTDTQYF. CDR3 nucleotides: TGTGCCACCAGCAGGACAGGGATAGGCCTTGGGACAGATACGCAGTATTTT.